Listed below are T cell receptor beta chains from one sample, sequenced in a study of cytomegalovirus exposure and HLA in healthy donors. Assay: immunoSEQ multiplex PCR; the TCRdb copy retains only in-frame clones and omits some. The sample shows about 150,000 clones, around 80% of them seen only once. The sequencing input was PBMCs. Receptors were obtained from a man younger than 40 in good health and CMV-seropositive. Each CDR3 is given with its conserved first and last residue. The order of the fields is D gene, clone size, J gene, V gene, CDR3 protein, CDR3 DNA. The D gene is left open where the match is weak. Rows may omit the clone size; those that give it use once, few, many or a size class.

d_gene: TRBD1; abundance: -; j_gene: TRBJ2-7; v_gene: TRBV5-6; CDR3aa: CASSGGQGGFYEQYF; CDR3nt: TGTGCCAGCAGCGGAGGACAGGGGGGCTTCTACGAGCAGTACTTC
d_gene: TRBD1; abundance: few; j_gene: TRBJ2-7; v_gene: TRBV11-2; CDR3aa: CASSSDRGRDEQYF; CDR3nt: TGTGCCAGCAGCTCAGACAGGGGGCGCGACGAGCAGTACTTC
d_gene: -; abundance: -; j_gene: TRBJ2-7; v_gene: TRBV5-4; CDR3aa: CASSAGWGSMSYEQYF; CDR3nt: TGTGCCAGCAGCGCGGGGTGGGGCTCTATGTCCTACGAGCAGTACTTC
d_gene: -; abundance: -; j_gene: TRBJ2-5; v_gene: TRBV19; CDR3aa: CASSIRFSLQETQYF; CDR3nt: TGTGCCAGTAGTATCAGGTTCAGTTTACAAGAGACCCAGTACTTC
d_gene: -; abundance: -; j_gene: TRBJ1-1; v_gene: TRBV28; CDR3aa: CASSTWTRAGRGAFF; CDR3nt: TGTGCCAGCAGTACCTGGACCAGGGCGGGGCGTGGAGCTTTCTTT
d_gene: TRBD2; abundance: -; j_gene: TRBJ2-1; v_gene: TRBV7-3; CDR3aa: CASSLELAGARNEQFF; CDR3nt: TGTGCCAGCAGCTTAGAACTAGCGGGAGCCCGCAATGAGCAGTTCTTC
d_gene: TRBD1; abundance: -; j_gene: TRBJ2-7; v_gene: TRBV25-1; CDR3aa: CASSSMGQMTYEQYF; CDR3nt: TGTGCCAGCAGTTCGATGGGACAGATGACCTACGAGCAGTACTTC
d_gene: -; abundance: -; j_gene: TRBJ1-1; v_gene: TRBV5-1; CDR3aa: CASSLSGVGNTEAFF; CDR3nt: TGCGCCAGCAGCTTGAGCGGAGTCGGGAACACTGAAGCTTTCTTT
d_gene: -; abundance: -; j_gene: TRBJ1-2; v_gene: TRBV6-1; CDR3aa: CASSESGMGGYTF; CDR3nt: TGTGCCAGCAGTGAAAGCGGAATGGGGGGCTACACCTTC
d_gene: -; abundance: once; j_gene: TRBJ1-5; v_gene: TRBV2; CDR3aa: CASSVPGPNQPQHF; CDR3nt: TGTGCCAGCAGTGTTCCCGGTCCCAATCAGCCCCAGCATTTT
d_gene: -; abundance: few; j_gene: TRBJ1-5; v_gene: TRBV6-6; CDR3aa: CASSYSEGQPQHF; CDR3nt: TGTGCCAGCAGTTACTCCGAGGGCCAGCCCCAGCATTTT
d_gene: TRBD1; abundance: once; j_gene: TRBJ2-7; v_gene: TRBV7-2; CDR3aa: CASSIAGTGGMEEQYF; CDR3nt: TGTGCCAGCAGCATAGCTGGGACAGGGGGCATGGAGGAGCAGTACTTC
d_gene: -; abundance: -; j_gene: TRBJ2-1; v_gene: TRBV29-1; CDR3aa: CSGGRTINEQFF; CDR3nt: TGCAGCGGCGGTCGGACAATCAATGAGCAGTTCTTC
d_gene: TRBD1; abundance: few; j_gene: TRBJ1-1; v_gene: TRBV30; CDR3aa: CAWSMQGDTEAFF; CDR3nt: TGTGCCTGGAGTATGCAGGGGGACACTGAAGCTTTCTTT
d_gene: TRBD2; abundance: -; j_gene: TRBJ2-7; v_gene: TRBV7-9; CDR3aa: CASSLAGASGYSYEQYF; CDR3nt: TGTGCCAGCAGCTTAGCTGGGGCTAGCGGGTACTCCTACGAGCAGTACTTC
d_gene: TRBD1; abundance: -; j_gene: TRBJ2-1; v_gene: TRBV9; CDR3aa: CASSGDRGRYNEQFF; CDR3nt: TGTGCCAGCAGCGGGGACAGGGGCAGGTACAATGAGCAGTTCTTC
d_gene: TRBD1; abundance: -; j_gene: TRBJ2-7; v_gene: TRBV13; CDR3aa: CASSGRSDSDRGSSYEQYF; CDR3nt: TGTGCCAGCAGCGGCAGATCGGACTCGGACAGGGGGTCCTCCTACGAGCAGTACTTC
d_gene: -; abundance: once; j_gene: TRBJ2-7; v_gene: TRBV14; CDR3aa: CASSQDGGRYEQYF; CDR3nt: TGTGCCAGCAGCCAAGATGGAGGACGCTACGAGCAGTACTTC
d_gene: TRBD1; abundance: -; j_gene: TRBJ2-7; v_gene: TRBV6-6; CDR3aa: CASSLGQGPYEQYF; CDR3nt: TGTGCCAGCAGTTTGGGACAGGGGCCCTACGAGCAGTACTTC
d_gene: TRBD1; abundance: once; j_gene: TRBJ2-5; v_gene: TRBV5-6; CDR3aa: CASSLGQGASQETQYF; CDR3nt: TGTGCCAGCAGCTTGGGACAGGGGGCATCCCAAGAGACCCAGTACTTC
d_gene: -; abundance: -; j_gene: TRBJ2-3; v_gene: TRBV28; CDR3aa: CASSYFTDTQYF; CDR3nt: TGTGCCAGCAGTTACTTCACAGATACGCAGTATTTT
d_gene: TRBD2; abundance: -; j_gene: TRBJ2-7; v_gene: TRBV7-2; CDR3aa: CASTTSGRSEQYF; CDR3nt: TGTGCCAGCACTACTAGCGGGAGGAGCGAGCAGTACTTC
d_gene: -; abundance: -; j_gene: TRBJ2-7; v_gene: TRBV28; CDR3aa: CASSLADSAYEQYF; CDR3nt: TGTGCCAGCAGTTTAGCTGACAGCGCCTACGAGCAGTACTTC
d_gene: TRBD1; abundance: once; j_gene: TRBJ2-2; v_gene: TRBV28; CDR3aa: CASSFPRDSFYTGELFF; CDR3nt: TGTGCCAGCAGTTTCCCCCGGGACAGCTTTTACACCGGGGAGCTGTTTTTT
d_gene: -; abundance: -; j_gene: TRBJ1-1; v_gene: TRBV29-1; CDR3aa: CSVWEDTEAFF; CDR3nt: TGCAGCGTTTGGGAGGACACTGAAGCTTTCTTT
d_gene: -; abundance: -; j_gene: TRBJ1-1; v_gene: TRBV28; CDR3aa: CASSPRVREAFF; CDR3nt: TGTGCCAGCAGTCCCCGCGTGCGTGAAGCTTTCTTT
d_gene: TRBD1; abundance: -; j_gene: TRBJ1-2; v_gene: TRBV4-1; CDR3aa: CASSRTGANYGYTF; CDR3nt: TGCGCCAGCAGCCGGACAGGGGCTAACTATGGCTACACCTTC
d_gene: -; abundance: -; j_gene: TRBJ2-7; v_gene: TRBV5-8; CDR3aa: CASSLGRSLTYEQYF; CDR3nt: TGTGCCAGCAGCTTGGGGCGGAGCCTAACCTACGAGCAGTACTTC
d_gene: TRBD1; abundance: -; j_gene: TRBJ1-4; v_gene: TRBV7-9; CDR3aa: CASSLETHTGGGLFF; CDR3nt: TGTGCCAGCAGTTTGGAAACCCACACAGGGGGCGGGCTGTTTTTT
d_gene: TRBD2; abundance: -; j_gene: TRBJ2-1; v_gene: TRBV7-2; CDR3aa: CASSIRQPSLAGGRSEQFF; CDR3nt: TGTGCCAGCAGCATAAGACAACCGTCCCTAGCGGGAGGGAGGAGTGAGCAGTTCTTC
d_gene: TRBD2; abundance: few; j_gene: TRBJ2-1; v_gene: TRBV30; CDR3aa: CAWTGGRAGREQFF; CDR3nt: TGTGCCTGGACTGGCGGGAGGGCCGGTCGGGAGCAGTTCTTC
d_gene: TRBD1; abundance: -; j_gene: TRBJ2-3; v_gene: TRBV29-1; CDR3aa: CSVDQGADTQYF; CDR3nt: TGCAGCGTTGATCAGGGGGCAGATACGCAGTATTTT
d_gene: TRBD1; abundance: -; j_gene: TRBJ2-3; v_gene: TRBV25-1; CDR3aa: CASSDRGSLGHQYF; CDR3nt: TGTGCCAGCAGTGACAGGGGGAGCCTTGGTCATCAGTATTTT
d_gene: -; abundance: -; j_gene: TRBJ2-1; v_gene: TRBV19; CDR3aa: CASSRGQRHDEQFF; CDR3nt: TGTGCCAGTAGTAGAGGACAGCGGCATGACGAGCAGTTCTTC
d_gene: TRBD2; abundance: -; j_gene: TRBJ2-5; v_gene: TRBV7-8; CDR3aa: CASSSRDSPGGTQYF; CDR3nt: TGTGCCAGCAGCAGTAGGGACTCCCCGGGAGGGACCCAGTACTTC
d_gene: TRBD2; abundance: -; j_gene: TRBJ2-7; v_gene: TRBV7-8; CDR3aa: CASSLGLAGPSQQYF; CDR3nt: TGTGCCAGCAGCTTAGGGCTAGCGGGGCCCAGCCAGCAGTACTTC
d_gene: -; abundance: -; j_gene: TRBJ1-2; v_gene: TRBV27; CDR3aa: CASSLDSKYGYTF; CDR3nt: TGTGCCAGCAGTTTAGACAGTAAATATGGCTACACCTTC
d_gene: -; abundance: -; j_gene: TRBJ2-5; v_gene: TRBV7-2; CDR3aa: CASSSRTQETQYF; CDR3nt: TGTGCCAGCAGCTCACGAACCCAGGAGACCCAGTACTTC
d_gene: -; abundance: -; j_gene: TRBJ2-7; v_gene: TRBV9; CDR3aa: CASSVGAGSYEQYF; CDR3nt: TGTGCCAGCAGCGTAGGGGCAGGGTCCTACGAGCAGTACTTC
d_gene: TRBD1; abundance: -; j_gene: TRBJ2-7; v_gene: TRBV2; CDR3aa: CASRPEGATYEQYF; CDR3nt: TGTGCCAGCAGGCCAGAGGGGGCGACGTACGAGCAGTACTTC
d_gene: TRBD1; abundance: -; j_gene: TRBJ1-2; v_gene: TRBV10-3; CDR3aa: CAISEPGTGTTYGYTF; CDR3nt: TGTGCCATCAGTGAGCCCGGGACAGGGACTACCTATGGCTACACCTTC
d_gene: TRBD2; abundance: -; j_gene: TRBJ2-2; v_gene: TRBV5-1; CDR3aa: CASSFAGDGTGELFF; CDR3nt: TGCGCCAGCAGCTTCGCGGGAGATGGCACCGGGGAGCTGTTTTTT
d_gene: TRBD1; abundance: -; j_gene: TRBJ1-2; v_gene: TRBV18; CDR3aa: CASSIDRGEKEGYTF; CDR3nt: TGTGCCAGCTCGATCGACAGGGGGGAGAAGGAGGGCTACACCTTC
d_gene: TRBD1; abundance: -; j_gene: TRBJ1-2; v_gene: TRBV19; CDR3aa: CASSTPGTASGYTF; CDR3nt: TGTGCCAGTAGTACCCCCGGGACAGCTTCTGGCTACACCTTC
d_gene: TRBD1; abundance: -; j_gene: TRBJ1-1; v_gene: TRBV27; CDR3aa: CASSSTGRSNTEAFF; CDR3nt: TGTGCCAGCAGTTCGACAGGGCGATCGAACACTGAAGCTTTCTTT
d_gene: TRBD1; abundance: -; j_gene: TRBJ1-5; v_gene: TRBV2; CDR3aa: CASSADREYQPQHF; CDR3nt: TGTGCCAGCAGCGCGGACAGGGAGTATCAGCCCCAGCATTTT
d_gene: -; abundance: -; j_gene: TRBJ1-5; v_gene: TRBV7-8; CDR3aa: CASSLSGMDQPQHF; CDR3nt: TGTGCCAGCAGCTTGTCAGGGATGGATCAGCCCCAGCATTTT
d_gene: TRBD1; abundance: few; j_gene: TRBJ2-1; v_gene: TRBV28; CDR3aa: CASIEGAQGRTGFFF; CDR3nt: TGTGCCAGCATTGAGGGGGCGCAGGGGCGGACCGGGTTTTTCTTC
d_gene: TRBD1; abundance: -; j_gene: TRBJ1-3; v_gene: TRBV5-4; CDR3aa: CASSVDRGNTIYF; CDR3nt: TGTGCCAGCAGCGTAGACAGGGGGAACACCATATATTTT
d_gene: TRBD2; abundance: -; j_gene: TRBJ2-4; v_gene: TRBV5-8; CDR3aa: CASSYPRTSSNIQYF; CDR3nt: TGTGCCAGCAGCTACCCACGGACTAGCTCAAACATTCAGTACTTC
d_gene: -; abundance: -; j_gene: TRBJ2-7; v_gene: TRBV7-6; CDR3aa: CASSDSQGSYEQYF; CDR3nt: TGTGCCAGCAGCGACTCACAGGGTTCCTACGAGCAGTACTTC
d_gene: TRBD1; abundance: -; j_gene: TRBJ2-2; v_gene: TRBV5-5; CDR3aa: CASSRGQGLNTGELFF; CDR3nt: TGTGCCAGCAGCAGAGGACAGGGCCTGAACACCGGGGAGCTGTTTTTT
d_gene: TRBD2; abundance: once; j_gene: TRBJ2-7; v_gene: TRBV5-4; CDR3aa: CASSLAGLAGGKQYF; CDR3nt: TGTGCCAGCAGCTTGGCCGGACTAGCGGGAGGAAAGCAGTACTTC
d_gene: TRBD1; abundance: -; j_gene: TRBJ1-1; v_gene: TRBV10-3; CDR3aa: CAIARGQYEAFF; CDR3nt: TGTGCCATCGCTAGGGGACAGTATGAAGCTTTCTTT
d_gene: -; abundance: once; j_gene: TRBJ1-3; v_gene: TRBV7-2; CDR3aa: CASSLALDRAGNTIYF; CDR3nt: TGTGCCAGCAGCTTAGCACTCGACAGAGCTGGAAACACCATATATTTT
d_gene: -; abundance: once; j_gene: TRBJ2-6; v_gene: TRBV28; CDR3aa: CASRPPDSGANVLTF; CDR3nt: TGTGCCAGCAGACCTCCAGACTCTGGGGCCAACGTCCTGACTTTC
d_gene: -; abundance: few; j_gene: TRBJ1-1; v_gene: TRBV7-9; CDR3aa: CASSQTGKTRAFF; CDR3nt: TGTGCCAGCAGCCAGACGGGGAAAACGAGAGCTTTCTTT
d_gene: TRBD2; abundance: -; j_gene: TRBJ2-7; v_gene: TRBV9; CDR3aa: CASNPGGAPYEQYF; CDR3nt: TGTGCCAGCAATCCGGGGGGTGCCCCCTACGAGCAGTACTTC
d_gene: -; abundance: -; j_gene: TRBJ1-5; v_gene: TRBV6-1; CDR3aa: CASSAFGSGNQPQHF; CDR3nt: TGTGCCAGCAGCGCGTTCGGGTCGGGCAATCAGCCCCAGCATTTT